The rows below give T cell receptor beta chains drawn from one sample of a study of T cells in localized non-small cell lung cancer. Profiled with immunoSEQ multiplex PCR; TCRdb holds only in-frame clones, not every one. The table records approximately 150,000 clones, about 90% of them present only once. The specimen comprised peripheral blood, sampled before any cancer treatment. These receptors were collected from a female donor of 60 years or more with stage I lung adenocarcinoma. The CDR3 runs from the conserved cysteine through the conserved F or W. The D gene is left open where the match is weak. Clone size is given for some rows only: seen once, a few or many times, or a class if the clone is expanded.

D gene	J gene	V gene	clone size	CDR3 DNA	CDR3 protein
-	TRBJ2-5	TRBV2	few	TGTGCCAGCAGTCCCGGGTCGGGAGAGACCCAGTACTTC	CASSPGSGETQYF
-	TRBJ2-1	TRBV5-1	-	TGCGCCAGCAGCTTACTTTTCTTTGAGCAGTTCTTC	CASSLLFFEQFF
-	TRBJ2-3	TRBV2	-	TGTGCCAGCACGGTTGGGGATACGCAGTATTTT	CASTVGDTQYF
TRBD1	TRBJ1-5	TRBV19	-	TGTGCCAGTAGCGGGGACAGGGGAATCATCCAGCATTTT	CASSGDRGIIQHF
TRBD2	TRBJ2-5	TRBV6-1	-	TGTGCCAGCAGTGATCAGCGGGGACCCCAAGAGACCCAGTACTTC	CASSDQRGPQETQYF
-	TRBJ1-2	TRBV10-3	-	TGTGCCATCAGTGGCCGCGGGCTTGGCTACACCTTC	CAISGRGLGYTF
TRBD2	TRBJ2-2	TRBV4-1	-	TGCGCCAGCAGCGGGACTAGCGGGAAAGTTGGAGCGAACACCGGGGAGCTGTTTTTT	CASSGTSGKVGANTGELFF
-	TRBJ1-5	TRBV5-1	-	TGCGCCAGCAGCTTCGAGGGAGGCAATCAGCCCCAGCATTTT	CASSFEGGNQPQHF
TRBD2	TRBJ2-7	TRBV7-8	once	TGTGCCAGCAGCTCAAGGACTAGCGGGAGTTCTGTCAGGACTTACGAGCAGTACTTC	CASSSRTSGSSVRTYEQYF
TRBD1	TRBJ1-1	TRBV10-3	-	TGTGCCATCAGCGATAGGACAGGGGGCACTGAAGCTTTCTTT	CAISDRTGGTEAFF
-	TRBJ1-1	TRBV5-4	-	TGTGCCAGCAGCTTCGGGCCGAACACTGAAGCTTTCTTT	CASSFGPNTEAFF
-	TRBJ2-1	TRBV7-9	-	TGTGCCAGCAGCTTATCTTTACCGAACAATGAGCAGTTCTTC	CASSLSLPNNEQFF
-	TRBJ2-3	TRBV7-3	-	TGTGCCAGCAGCTTAACAGCGGGCACAGATACGCAGTATTTT	CASSLTAGTDTQYF
-	TRBJ2-1	TRBV29-1	-	TGCAGCGTCGAAACGGGCGGGATATGGTCAAATGAGCAGTTCTTC	CSVETGGIWSNEQFF
-	TRBJ2-7	TRBV5-5	-	TGTGCCAGCAGTCGTCGACAGACCAACTCCTACGAGCAGTACTTC	CASSRRQTNSYEQYF
-	TRBJ2-2	TRBV2	few	TGTGCCGGAAGGGGAAACCATGAGGGTGGGGAGCTGTTTTTT	CAGRGNHEGGELFF
TRBD1	TRBJ2-7	TRBV10-3	-	TGTGCCATCAGTGAAGACAGGGATCTCTACGAGCAGTACTTC	CAISEDRDLYEQYF
-	TRBJ2-6	TRBV28	-	TGTGCCAGCAGTTTATGGGGGGAGGCTGGGGCCAACGTCCTGACTTTC	CASSLWGEAGANVLTF
TRBD2	TRBJ2-2	TRBV28	-	TGTGCCAGCAGTTTGATAGCGGGAAGACACACCGGGGAGCTGTTTTTT	CASSLIAGRHTGELFF
-	TRBJ1-2	TRBV6-1	-	TGTGCCAGCCGAGACAGAATTAACTATGGCTACACCTTC	CASRDRINYGYTF
-	TRBJ2-5	TRBV2	-	TGTGCCAGCCGGGTGTCGGAGACCCAGTACTTC	CASRVSETQYF
TRBD2	TRBJ2-3	TRBV7-2	-	TGTGCCAGCAGCTTAGCTAGCGGGAGCACAGATACGCAGTATTTT	CASSLASGSTDTQYF
TRBD2	TRBJ2-7	TRBV7-9	-	TGTGCCAGCAGCCCTATAGCGGGAAAAGGCGACGAGCAGTACTTC	CASSPIAGKGDEQYF
-	TRBJ1-1	TRBV19	-	TGTGCCAGTAGCCGGCTTTGGTACGCTTTCTTT	CASSRLWYAFF
-	TRBJ2-7	TRBV6-5	once	TGTGCCACCGGGAGGGGACAGCCCTACGAGCAGTACTTC	CATGRGQPYEQYF
-	TRBJ1-1	TRBV9	-	TGTGCCAGCAGCGGTGGGCGTGAGGTCCCAATGAACACTGAAGCTTTCTTT	CASSGGREVPMNTEAFF
-	TRBJ1-2	TRBV28	once	TGTGCCAGCAGTTCCCAAAAGGGTGGCTATGGCTACACCTTC	CASSSQKGGYGYTF